This TCR beta chain appears in the sequencing data of a study of T cells in Graves' hyperthyroidism and ophthalmopathy (dated by TCRdb to the late 2010s). Broadly, across the study: Peripheral blood samples were taken at initial diagnosis, before any treatment was given. Prospective prediction of ophthalmopathy was tested in an independent validation cohort of 18 to 20 hyperthyroidism patients and 17 patients who later progressed to ophthalmopathy. For training and testing, the roughly 100 patients in the discovery cohort were randomly divided in a 7:3 ratio. TCR Vbeta CDR3 sequencing of 140 or so peripheral blood samples (roughly 41 ophthalmopathy, 75 or so hyperthyroidism and roughly 17 progressor patients) is reported in the paper. The study also compared thyroid tissue and blood T-cell repertoires from about six Graves' hyperthyroidism patients. To identify distinguishing TCR V-J signatures, a discovery cohort of 95 to 100 patients was used, comprising 43 with Graves' ophthalmopathy and 57 with stable Graves' hyperthyroidism. After blood sampling, hyperthyroidism patients were treated with methimazole at a starting dose of 30 mg daily, and ophthalmopathy patients were treated with high-dose intravenous methylprednisolone. The investigation overall reported the following: Blood samples also contained most of the expanded thyroid clonotypes (frequency above 0.001), which suggests that blood repertoires may reflect thyroid immune responses. In validation, progression to ophthalmopathy was predicted by the model with nearly 71% sensitivity and roughly 76% specificity, a median of 6.5 months before onset. No statistical method was used to fix the sample size in advance, and group allocation was not hidden from the investigators. In cross-validation, a model built on a 13 V-J signature told ophthalmopathy apart from stable hyperthyroidism with 85% to 90% sensitivity and roughly 81% specificity, and in testing the same model reached 80%/75%.

TCR beta CDR3 regions were amplified from RNA transcripts. The TCR CDR3 was subjected to a first round of RT-PCR using the HTBI primer set and the Qiagen OneStep RT-PCR kit. Libraries were constructed in a second round of multiplex PCR, after which size selection and purification were carried out. The libraries were sequenced on an Illumina HiSeq2000 using paired-end 100 bp reads. As for how the authors treated the data: SOAPnuke was used to process the raw data, throwing out any read that contained adapters or uncalled bases, had a mean Phred below 15, or lacked an exact constant-primer or identifier match. High-quality paired reads were merged using COPE v1.2.5, and each unique nucleotide sequence was defined as a clonotype. MiTCR v1.1 was used to align the clonotypes against IMGT TRBV, TRBD and TRBJ reference segments. Only V-J combinations with frequency above 0.0001, covering about 99% of repertoires, were analysed. The TCS score was defined as the ratio of F50 (clonal expansion) to E x V (chaos), calculated using BLOSUM62-based TCRdist between CDR3 peptides within each V-J. Welch's t-statistics and random forest reduced 450 to 600 V-J features to 10 to 15, which were used in a naive Bayes classifier (R e1071). The Morisita-Horn index was used to measure how similar the thyroid and blood repertoires were. The public reads were reanalyzed by TCRdb: fastp trimming at Q25, MiXCR alignment, in-frame beta chains only. Rows with one shared CDR3 protein collapse into an entry with the most common genes and DNA. What appears here as the V and J calls and clone size reflects TCRdb's work, not the paper's. This sample lists just under 750,000 distinct CDR3 sequences; around 40% were detected once. Together, the top ten hold less than 40% of the sample.

A patient counted as having stable Graves' hyperthyroidism if no progression to ophthalmopathy occurred over 18 months of follow-up. Hyperthyroidism patients were aged 18 to 65 years and newly diagnosed, with disease duration of less than 2 months. Exclusion was applied to patients with uncontrolled infections, other autoimmune diseases, pregnancy or lactation. Clinical symptoms, serum thyroxine and TRAb, thyroid ultrasound, and orbital computed tomography formed the basis for the diagnoses. Ficoll-Paque density gradient centrifugation was used to isolate PBMCs from around 10 ml of fresh peripheral blood. Total RNA was extracted with Trizol reagent, and quality was checked on an Agilent 2100 Bioanalyzer. This clonotype was seen many times. Its specific antigen is unknown. The sample holds no much larger clone one base away, and base qualities are not on file. This clonotype was obtained from a woman aged 40-49 years with Graves' hyperthyroidism. The sequenced sample was blood.

The DNA sequence is TGCAGCGCCAGTCACAATTCCTACGAGCAGTACTTC. Its translation reads: CSASHNSYEQYF. The rearranged chain carries TRBV29-1 and TRBJ2-7; the D gene lacks a confident call. The CDR3 measures 12 amino acids from cysteine to phenylalanine. Kept here is only the CDR3 DNA, which spans 36 bases and is read in frame from base 1. The germline V gene sets CDR1 to SQVTM and CDR2 to ANQGSEA. Trimming at the junction amounts to 7 bases on V and 1 base on J, and the germline ends lie 11 bases apart.